This passage covers 26 T cell receptor beta chains from one sample sequenced in a study of ipilimumab plus nivolumab after autologous stem cell transplantation. Data came from immunoSEQ multiplex PCR; TCRdb stores just in-frame clones and leaves some out. The table lists around 12,000 clones, about 77% of them singletons. The specimen comprised PBMCs, sampled in a trial of ipilimumab plus nivolumab as post-transplant consolidation. The receptors derive from a male donor with multiple myeloma.

The chain links TRBV2 to TRBJ1-4; D gene ambiguous. Germline V lookup: CDR1 SNHLY, CDR2 FYNNEI. This CDR3 comprises 15 residues. V was shortened by 6 bases and J by 6 bases, with 17 bases between the two germline ends. As DNA, the CDR3 is TGTGCCAGCAGCGCCGACGGACTCGAGGATGAAAAACTGTTTTTT. This sequence encodes CASSADGLEDEKLFF.

By frequency in the sample, this clone is medium-sized. J is TRBJ2-2 and V is TRBV27; weak D call: TRBD1 (5 bases). Trimming removed 10 bases from V and 0 bases from J, with 18 bases in between. Germline V lookup: CDR1 MNHEY, CDR2 SMNVEV (reference sequence). The CDR3 extends over 16 amino acids. CDR3 nucleotides: TGTGCCACTGGAATCCTGACAGTCGCGAACACCGGGGAGCTGTTTTTT. This sequence encodes CATGILTVANTGELFF.

In its sample, this clone was seen once. The chain is built from TRBV9 and TRBJ2-3; maybe TRBD2 (6 bases). The CDR3 length is 17 residues. V dropped 0 bases and J dropped 0 bases, with 14 bases sitting between them. Per germline, CDR1 SGDLS and CDR2 YYNGEE. DNA of the CDR3: TGTGCCAGCAGCGTAGCAGCAGCGGGTGTTAGCACAGATACGCAGTATTTT. Its translation: CASSVAAAGVSTDTQYF.

V usage is TRBV28 and J usage is TRBJ1-2; D is perhaps TRBD1 (6 bases). Germline CDR1 and CDR2: MDHEN and SYDVKM. Trimming took off 1 base at V and 3 bases at J, with 9 bases between the two ends. This CDR3 comprises 14 residues. Here the CDR3 reads CASSLYRDDYGYTF. For the CDR3, the DNA is TGTGCCAGCAGTTTATACAGGGATGACTATGGCTACACCTTC.

The chain carries TRBV29-1 and TRBJ1-2, with D tentatively TRBD1 (5 bases). Trimming removed 8 bases from V and 0 bases from J, with 16 bases in between. CDR1 is SQVTM and CDR2 is ANQGSEA in the germline V gene. The CDR3 totals 14 residues. The CDR3, as DNA: TGCAGCACAAAAACCAGAGGGGCTAACTATGGCTACACCTTC. Protein sequence: CSTKTRGANYGYTF.

The chain links TRBV28 to TRBJ2-2, with 10 bases that match TRBD1. The V and J ends lost 7 bases and 3 bases, in that order; junction bases with no gene match: 8. The CDR3 extends over 16 amino acids. Per germline, CDR1 MDHEN and CDR2 SYDVKM. The CDR3: CASTPWGTGDTGELFF. CDR3 sequence (DNA): TGTGCCAGCACCCCCTGGGGGACAGGGGACACCGGGGAGCTGTTTTTT.

The CDR3 spells CASRPTTNEQFF. The CDR3 region has the DNA TGTGCCAGCAGGCCAACAACTAATGAGCAGTTCTTC. The V call is TRBV7-6, the J call TRBJ2-1; D gene uncertain. Germline V gene sequence: CDR1 SGHVS, CDR2 FNYEAQ. The germline V and J ends were trimmed by 6 bases and 7 bases, with 10 bases remaining between them. CDR3 length equals 12 residues.

This clone has just a few counts. V usage is TRBV11-1 and J usage is TRBJ2-5; 7 bases are shared with TRBD1. In germline, CDR1 is SGHAT, CDR2 FQDESV (reference sequence). V shed 1 base, J shed 1 base, and the junction held 3 bases outside the gene matches. The CDR3 loop spans 15 amino acids. The CDR3 is CASSLGGTAQETQYF. DNA for the CDR3: TGTGCCAGCAGCTTAGGTGGGACAGCCCAAGAGACCCAGTACTTC.

This clone was found once. The chain links TRBV28 to TRBJ1-3; tentative D call: TRBD1 (5 bases). Looked up from germline, CDR1 is MDHEN and CDR2 is SYDVKM. V shed 5 bases and J shed 0 bases, with 14 bases lying between them. The CDR3 sequence is 16 residues long. The CDR3 region has the DNA TGTGCCAGCAGTACGACACAGGCCGCCTCTGGAAACACCATATATTTT. Protein: CASSTTQAASGNTIYF.

V and J are TRBV19 and TRBJ2-3, with TRBD1 identical over 7 bases. Germline trimming cut 1 base from V and 4 bases from J; bases unmatched to any gene: 11. CDR3 length: 17 amino acids. Looked up from germline, CDR1 is LNHDA and CDR2 is SQIVND (reference sequence). The CDR3 sequence is CASSIVRGGMLADTQYF. The CDR3 coding sequence is TGTGCCAGTAGTATAGTACGAGGGGGCATGTTGGCAGATACGCAGTATTTT.

The J gene is TRBJ1-3, the V gene TRBV5-1; D gene unclear. Germline assignment: CDR1 SGHRS and CDR2 YFSETQ. Trimming cost V 2 bases and J 5 bases, with 5 bases left between them. The CDR3 contains 12 residues. The CDR3 loop reads CASSFDRNTIYF. The CDR3 bases are TGCGCCAGCAGCTTCGATAGAAACACCATATATTTT.

This clone appeared a few times. The chain uses TRBV11-2 and TRBJ1-1; possible D gene TRBD1, 6 bases. Trimming pared 3 bases from V and 5 bases from J, leaving 13 bases between. CDR3 length equals 14 residues. Germline V lookup: CDR1 SGHAT, CDR2 FQNNGV. In nucleotides, the CDR3 is TGTGCCAGCAGCTTTCGGTCAGGGGTAACTGAAGCTTTCTTT. Its protein is CASSFRSGVTEAFF.

This clone was seen only once. This chain joins TRBV7-2 and TRBJ2-1, with TRBD2 matching over 16 bases. J was trimmed by 10 bases and V by 5 bases; bases with no gene match: 17. This CDR3 has 19 amino acids. Germline V CDR1 and CDR2: SGHTA, FQGNSA. The CDR3 DNA sequence: TGTGCCAGCAGCCCACTAAAGGGACTAGCGGGGGGGCAAGCACTCGAGCAGTTCTTC. This gives the protein CASSPLKGLAGGQALEQFF.

The genes are TRBV6-1 and TRBJ2-5; D may be TRBD1 (5 bases). CDR1 and CDR2 (germline): MNHNS, SASEGT. CDR3 length: 14 amino acids. Trimming removed 3 bases from V and 7 bases from J, with 15 bases in between. CDR3 in DNA: TGTGCCAGCAGTGAGTTGCAGATCCAGGGGACCCAGTACTTC. Translation gives CASSELQIQGTQYF.

There are a few counts of this clone. The chain links TRBV19 to TRBJ1-5; 10 bases fit TRBD1. The V and J ends lost 4 bases and 3 bases, in that order; junction bases with no gene match: 9. Germline CDR1 reads LNHDA; CDR2 reads SQIVND (reference sequence). The CDR3 runs 17 residues. DNA of the CDR3: TGTGCCAGTAGTACATTCTGGGACAGGGGAGCCAATCAGCCCCAGCATTTT. As protein: CASSTFWDRGANQPQHF.

The CDR3 loop is CASSYYPGTGLNEQFF. Here the CDR3 DNA reads TGCGCCAGCAGCTATTACCCCGGGACAGGGCTCAATGAGCAGTTCTTC. The chain employs TRBV5-1 and TRBJ2-1; 9 nucleotides agree with TRBD1. Germline V lookup: CDR1 SGHRS, CDR2 YFSETQ. V gave up 3 bases and J gave up 6 bases; unmatched junction bases: 10. CDR3 length: 16 amino acids.

In this sample, this clone turned up once. The chain joins TRBV18 to TRBJ1-1; 7 nucleotides agree with TRBD1. The germline V gene has CDR1 KGHSH and CDR2 LQKENI. The CDR3 spans 15 residues. V trimming: 4 bases; J trimming: 3 bases; junction bases outside the gene matches: 8. The CDR3 coding sequence is TGTGCCAGCTCACTAAGGGTCAGGGGGGACACTGAAGCTTTCTTT. Translated, it gives CASSLRVRGDTEAFF.

Here the CDR3 reads CASSLTTEQYF. In nucleotides, the CDR3 is TGTGCCAGCAGCCTCACTACCGAGCAGTACTTC. The chain has TRBV5-6 and TRBJ2-7; D gene unclear. Trimming removed 4 bases from V and 6 bases from J, with 8 bases in between. CDR1 SGHDT and CDR2 YYEEEE come from the germline V gene. The CDR3 is 11 amino acids.

The CDR3 DNA reads as TGCGCCAGCAGAACCGGCGGATCTAACTATGGCTACACCTTC. It is translated as CASRTGGSNYGYTF. The chain joins TRBV5-1 to TRBJ1-2; D remains ambiguous. The CDR3 is made up of 14 amino acids. Trimming took off 5 bases at V and 0 bases at J, with 11 bases between the two ends. The germline CDR1 and CDR2 sequences are SGHRS and YFSETQ.

The chain employs TRBV5-1 and TRBJ2-1; 9 nucleotides match TRBD2. Germline CDR1 and CDR2: SGHRS and YFSETQ. V dropped 4 bases and J dropped 10; count of bases not matched to a gene: 9. The CDR3 contains 14 residues. The CDR3 protein is CASSPTTSGYEQFF. CDR3 coding DNA: TGCGCCAGCAGCCCAACGACTAGCGGCTACGAGCAGTTCTTC.

This clone was found a few times. This chain connects TRBV28 to TRBJ2-1, with D perhaps matching TRBD2 (6 bases). CDR1 and CDR2 (germline): MDHEN, SYDVKM. The CDR3 covers 13 residues. Between the trimmed V and J ends, which lost 8 bases and 9 bases, there was a span of 17 bases. The CDR3 protein is CASALGRPGEQFF. The CDR3 nucleotides are TGTGCCAGCGCCCTGGGGAGGCCTGGTGAGCAGTTCTTC.

This clone showed up just once. One junction end disagrees with the germline gene, perhaps due to a read error. At the DNA level, this CDR3 is encoded by other sequences in the same sample as well. J is TRBJ1-2 and V is TRBV12-5; D not certain. The CDR3 extends over 15 amino acids. Per germline, CDR1 LGHNT and CDR2 FRNRAP. Here the CDR3 reads CASGNALQANYGYTF. In DNA form, the CDR3 reads TGTGCCAGTGGAAATGCCTTGCAAGCTAACTATGGCTACACCTTC.

This chain uses TRBV6-6 with TRBJ2-7; 10 nucleotides agree with TRBD2. With 5 bases clipped from V and 7 bases from J, the junction kept 11 bases outside the gene matches. The germline CDR1 and CDR2 sequences are MNHNY and SVGAGI (reference sequence). The CDR3 contains 15 residues. CDR3 in DNA: TGTGCCAGCAGTACTACCAGCGGGGGGGCGGGTGAGCAGTACTTC. Translating gives CASSTTSGGAGEQYF.

The chain carries TRBV7-9 and TRBJ1-1, with D tentatively TRBD1 (5 bases). There are 14 residues in the CDR3. The germline V gene encodes CDR1 SEHNR and CDR2 FQNEAQ (reference sequence). V lost 5 bases and J lost 0, with 10 bases in between. The CDR3 nucleotides are TGTGCCAGCAGCCCACAGGCTTTGAACACTGAAGCTTTCTTT. This translates into CASSPQALNTEAFF. Full variable domain (outside the CDR3, taken from reference TRBV7-9 and TRBJ1-1): DTGVSQNPRHKITKRGQNVTFRCDPISEHNRLYWYRQTLGQGPEFLTYFQNEAQLEKSRLLSDRFSAERPKGSFSTLEIQRTEQGDSAMYLCASSPQALNTEAFFGQGTRLTVV.

The V gene is TRBV6-1, the J gene TRBJ1-1; weak D call: TRBD1 (5 bases). V was shortened by 4 bases and J by 6 bases, with 15 bases between the two germline ends. This CDR3 has 14 residues. Germline V gene data show CDR1 as MNHNS and CDR2 as SASEGT. CDR3 DNA sequence: TGTGCCAGCAGTGTAGGGGAGGGAACTGCTGAAGCTTTCTTT. Translated, it gives CASSVGEGTAEAFF.

This clone was recorded a few times. The V and J genes are TRBV19 and TRBJ1-2; tentative D call: TRBD1 (5 bases). V lost 1 base, J lost 4 bases, and 13 bases lay in between. In germline, CDR1 is LNHDA, CDR2 SQIVND (reference sequence). The CDR3 is 15 residues long. The CDR3: CASSIVGGDFYGYTF. As DNA, the CDR3 is TGTGCCAGTAGTATAGTAGGAGGGGATTTCTATGGCTACACCTTC.